The 2 T cell receptor beta chains given below trace back to one sample, sequenced in a study of CD8 T cells in ankylosing spondylitis. TCRdb passed the 5' RACE reads through MiXCR, listing each CDR3 protein once. This sample carries hundreds of thousands of distinct CDR3 sequences, roughly 25% of them seen once, and the ten largest clones take about 6.9%. The sequenced sample consisted of blood, either unsorted or a sorted T cell fraction (not recorded which). The receptors come from a male donor with ankylosing spondylitis or in good health (not recorded which).

This clonotype was detected ten times or more. The chain uses TRBV29-1 and TRBJ2-7, with D uncertain. Germline loops: CDR1 SQVTM, CDR2 ANQGSEA. The V end was cut by 5 bases, the J end by 3 bases, with 11 bases between. This CDR3 contains 12 residues. The CDR3 region has the DNA TGCAGCGTTTCGACAACTATCTACGAGCAGTACTTC. This gives the protein CSVSTTIYEQYF.

This clonotype has a count of ten or more. The V and J genes are TRBV7-9 and TRBJ2-7; TRBD2 aligns across 10 bases. The V gene's germline CDR1 is SEHNR and CDR2 FQNEAQ (reference sequence). V lost 4 bases, J lost 0 bases, and 0 bases stayed unmatched. This CDR3 spans 14 amino acids. CDR3 nucleotide sequence: TGTGCCAGCAGCTGGACTAGCGGCTCCTACGAGCAGTACTTC. Its protein is CASSWTSGSYEQYF.